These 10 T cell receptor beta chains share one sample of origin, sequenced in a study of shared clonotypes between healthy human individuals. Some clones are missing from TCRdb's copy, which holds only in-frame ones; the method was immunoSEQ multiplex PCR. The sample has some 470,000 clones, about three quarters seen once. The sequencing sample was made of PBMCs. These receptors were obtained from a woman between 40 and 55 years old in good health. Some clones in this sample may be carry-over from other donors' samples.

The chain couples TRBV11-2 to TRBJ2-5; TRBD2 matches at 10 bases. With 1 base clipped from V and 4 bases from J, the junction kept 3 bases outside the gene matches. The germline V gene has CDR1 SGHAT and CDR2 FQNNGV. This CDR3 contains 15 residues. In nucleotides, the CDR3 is TGTGCCAGCAGCTTAGCTCCTAGCGGGAGAGAGACCCAGTACTTC. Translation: CASSLAPSGRETQYF.

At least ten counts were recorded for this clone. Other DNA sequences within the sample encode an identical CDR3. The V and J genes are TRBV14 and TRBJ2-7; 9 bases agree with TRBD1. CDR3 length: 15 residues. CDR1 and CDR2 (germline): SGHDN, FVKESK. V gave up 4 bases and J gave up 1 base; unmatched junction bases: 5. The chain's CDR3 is CASSLDRGSSYEQYF. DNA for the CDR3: TGTGCCAGCAGCCTTGACAGGGGGTCTTCCTACGAGCAGTACTTC.

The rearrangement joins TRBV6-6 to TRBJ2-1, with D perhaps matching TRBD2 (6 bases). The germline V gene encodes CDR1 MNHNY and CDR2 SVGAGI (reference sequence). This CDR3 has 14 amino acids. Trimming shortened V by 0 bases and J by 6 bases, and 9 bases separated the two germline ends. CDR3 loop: CASSYSTGANEQFF. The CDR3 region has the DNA TGTGCCAGCAGTTACTCGACGGGAGCCAATGAGCAGTTCTTC.

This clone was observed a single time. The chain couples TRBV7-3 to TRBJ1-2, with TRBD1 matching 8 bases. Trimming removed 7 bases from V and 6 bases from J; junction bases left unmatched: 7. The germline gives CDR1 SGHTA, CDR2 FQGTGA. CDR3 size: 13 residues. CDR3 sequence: CASTRTGQNGYTF. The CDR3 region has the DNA TGTGCCAGCACCCGGACAGGGCAAAATGGCTACACCTTC.

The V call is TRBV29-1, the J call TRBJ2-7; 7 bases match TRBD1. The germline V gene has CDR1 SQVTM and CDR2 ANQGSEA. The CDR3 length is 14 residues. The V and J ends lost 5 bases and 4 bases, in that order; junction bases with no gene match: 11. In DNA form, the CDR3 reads TGCAGCGTTATTGAAGGGGACAGAGGTTACGAGCAGTACTTC. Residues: CSVIEGDRGYEQYF.

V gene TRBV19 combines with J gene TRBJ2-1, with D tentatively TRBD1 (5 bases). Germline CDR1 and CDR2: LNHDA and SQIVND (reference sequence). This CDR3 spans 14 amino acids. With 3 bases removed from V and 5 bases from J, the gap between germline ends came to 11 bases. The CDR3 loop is CASSIRVENNEQFF. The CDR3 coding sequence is TGTGCCAGTAGTATCAGGGTGGAGAACAATGAGCAGTTCTTC.

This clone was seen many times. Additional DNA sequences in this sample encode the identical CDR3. Here the CDR3 DNA reads TGTGCCAGCAGCGATACTTTAGGGGACGAAAAACTGTTTTTT. Translation: CASSDTLGDEKLFF. The chain has TRBV7-2 and TRBJ1-4, with D maybe TRBD1 (5 bases). The V gene lost 5 bases and the J gene lost 8 bases, with 15 bases spanning the gap. The CDR3 spans 14 residues. CDR1 is SGHTA, CDR2 FQGNSA, per germline.

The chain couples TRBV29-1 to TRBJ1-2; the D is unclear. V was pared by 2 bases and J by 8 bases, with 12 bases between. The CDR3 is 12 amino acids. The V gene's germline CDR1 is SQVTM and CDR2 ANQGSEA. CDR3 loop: CSVEPSIEGYTF. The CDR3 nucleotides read TGCAGCGTTGAACCATCGATTGAAGGCTACACCTTC.

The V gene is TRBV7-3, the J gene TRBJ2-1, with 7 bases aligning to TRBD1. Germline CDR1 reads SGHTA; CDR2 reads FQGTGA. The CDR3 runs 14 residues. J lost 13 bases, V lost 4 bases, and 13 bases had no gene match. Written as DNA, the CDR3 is TGTGCCAGCAGCTCCTCCGGGACAGCCCCAAATCAGTTCTTC. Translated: CASSSSGTAPNQFF. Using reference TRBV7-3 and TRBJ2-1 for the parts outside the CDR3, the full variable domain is GAGVSQTPSNKVTEKGKYVELRCDPISGHTALYWYRQSLGQGPEFLIYFQGTGAADDSGLPNDRFFAVRPEGSVSTLKIQRTERGDSAVYLCASSSSGTAPNQFFGPGTRLTVL.

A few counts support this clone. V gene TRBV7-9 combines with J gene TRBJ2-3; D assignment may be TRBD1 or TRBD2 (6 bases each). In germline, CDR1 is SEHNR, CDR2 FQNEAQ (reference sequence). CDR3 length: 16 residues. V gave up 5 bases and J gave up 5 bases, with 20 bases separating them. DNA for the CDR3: TGTGCCAGCAGCCCCCCAGGTTCTGGAGGGGGAGATACGCAGTATTTT. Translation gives CASSPPGSGGGDTQYF.